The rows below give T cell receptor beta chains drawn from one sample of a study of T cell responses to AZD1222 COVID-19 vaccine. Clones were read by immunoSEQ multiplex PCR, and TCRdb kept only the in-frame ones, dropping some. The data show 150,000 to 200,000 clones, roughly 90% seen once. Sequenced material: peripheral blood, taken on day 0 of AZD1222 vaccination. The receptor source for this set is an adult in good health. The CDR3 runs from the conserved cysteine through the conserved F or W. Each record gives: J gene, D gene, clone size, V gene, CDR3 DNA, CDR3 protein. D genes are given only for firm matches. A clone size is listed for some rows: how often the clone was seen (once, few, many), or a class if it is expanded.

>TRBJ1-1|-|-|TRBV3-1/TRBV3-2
TGTGCCAGCAGCCAGCCCACGAGGGCAGCAGACACTGAAGCTTTCTTT
CASSQPTRAADTEAFF
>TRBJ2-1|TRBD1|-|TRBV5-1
TGCGCCAGCAGCTTGGAATTTAGGGGGCTCGGTGGCAATGAGCAGTTCTTC
CASSLEFRGLGGNEQFF
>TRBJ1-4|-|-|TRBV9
TGTGCCAGCAGCGTAGATCCCGGGACTAATGAAAAACTGTTTTTT
CASSVDPGTNEKLFF
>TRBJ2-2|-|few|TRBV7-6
TGTGCCAGCAGCCCCAAGACAGAGAACACCGGGGAGCTGTTTTTT
CASSPKTENTGELFF
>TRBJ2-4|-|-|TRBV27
TGTGCCAGCAGTTTTAGGGAGGGGGCGATTGGGACCAAAAACATTCAGTACTTC
CASSFREGAIGTKNIQYF
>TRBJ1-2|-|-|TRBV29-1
TGCAGCGCCGAAAGCCGGGACTATGGCTACACCTTC
CSAESRDYGYTF
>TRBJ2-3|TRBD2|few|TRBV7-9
TGTGCCAGCACCCGATCTAGCGGGAGTAATACGCAGTATTTT
CASTRSSGSNTQYF
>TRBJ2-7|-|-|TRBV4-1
TGCGCCAGCAGCCAGACGGACGGATCCTACGAGCAGTACTTC
CASSQTDGSYEQYF
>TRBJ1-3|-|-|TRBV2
TGTGCCAGCAACGTCCCGGGACAAGGAAACACCATATATTTT
CASNVPGQGNTIYF
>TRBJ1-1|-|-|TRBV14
TGTGCCAGCAGCCAAGATTTGACGGGGACTGAAGCTTTCTTT
CASSQDLTGTEAFF
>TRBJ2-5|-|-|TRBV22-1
TGTCCTGGGAGCGCACTCCCAGGGCACGAAGAGACCCAGTACTTC
CPGSALPGHEETQYF
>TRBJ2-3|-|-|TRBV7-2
TGTGCCAGCAGCTTAAGAGGGGAACCTGGCACAGATACGCAGTATTTT
CASSLRGEPGTDTQYF
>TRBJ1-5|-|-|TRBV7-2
TGTGCCAGCAGTTTGGGGGAGACAGGTTCTCAGCCCCAGCATTTT
CASSLGETGSQPQHF
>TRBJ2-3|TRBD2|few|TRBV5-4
TGTGCCAGCAGCCCGGAGACTAGCGCTAGCACAGATACGCAGTATTTT
CASSPETSASTDTQYF
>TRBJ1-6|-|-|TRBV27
TGTGCCAGCAGTTTACGACAGATCTATAATTCACCCCTCCACTTT
CASSLRQIYNSPLHF
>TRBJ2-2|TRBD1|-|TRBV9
TGTGCCAGCAGCTTAACACCGGGACAGGGTAACACCGGGGAGCTGTTTTTT
CASSLTPGQGNTGELFF
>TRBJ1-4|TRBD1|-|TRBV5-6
TGTGCCAGCAGCTTGATTGGACAGGTATCTAATGAAAAACTGTTTTTT
CASSLIGQVSNEKLFF
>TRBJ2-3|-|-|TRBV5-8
TGTGCCAGCAGCTCTCTCGCGAGTGATACGCAGTATTTT
CASSSLASDTQYF
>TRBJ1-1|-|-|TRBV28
TGTGCCAGCAGTTCGGGGGGGATATACACTGAAGCTTTCTTT
CASSSGGIYTEAFF
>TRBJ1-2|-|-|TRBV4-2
TGTGCCAGCAGCCAAGTTCGACAGGACTATGGCTACACCTTC
CASSQVRQDYGYTF
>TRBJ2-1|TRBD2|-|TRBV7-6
TGTGCCAGCAGCTTAGTAGTTACTAGCGGGTTGGGTTCCTACAATGAGCAGTTCTTC
CASSLVVTSGLGSYNEQFF
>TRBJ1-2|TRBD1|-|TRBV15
TGTGCCACCAGCAGTCACGGACAGGGGAACGGCTACACCTTC
CATSSHGQGNGYTF
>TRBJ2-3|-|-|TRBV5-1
TGCGCCACCGCGGACCAAAGCACAGATACGCAGTATTTT
CATADQSTDTQYF
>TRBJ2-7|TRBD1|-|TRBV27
TGTGCTAGCAGGAGACCGGGACAGGGGGTCCACGAGCAGTACTTC
CASRRPGQGVHEQYF
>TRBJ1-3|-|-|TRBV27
TGTGCCAGCAGTCCATACCCAGGGGCTGGAAACACCATATATTTT
CASSPYPGAGNTIYF
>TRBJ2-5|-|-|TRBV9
TGTGCCAGCAGCGTAGTGCCGGGCCGAGAAGAGACCCAGTACTTC
CASSVVPGREETQYF
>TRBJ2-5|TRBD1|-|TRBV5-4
TGTGCCAGCAGCTGGGGTACAGGGGACGAGACCCAGTACTTC
CASSWGTGDETQYF
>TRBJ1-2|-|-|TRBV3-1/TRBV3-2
TGTGCCAGCAGCCAAGATTCCCGTAAACTCGCCTATGGCTACACCTTC
CASSQDSRKLAYGYTF
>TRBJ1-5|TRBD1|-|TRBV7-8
TGTGCCAGCAGCTTAGTTCAGGGGGCAGGCAATCAGCCCCAGCATTTT
CASSLVQGAGNQPQHF
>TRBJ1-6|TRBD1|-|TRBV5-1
TGCGCCAGCAGCTTGGGTCAGGGGGCCGGTAGGAATTCACCCCTCCACTTT
CASSLGQGAGRNSPLHF
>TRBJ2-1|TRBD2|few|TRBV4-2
TGTGCCAGCAGCCAAGTTACTAGCGGGGGGTACAATGAGCAGTTCTTC
CASSQVTSGGYNEQFF
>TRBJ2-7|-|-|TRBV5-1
TGCGCCAGCAGCCCATTGGCTGGTTACGAGCAGTACTTC
CASSPLAGYEQYF
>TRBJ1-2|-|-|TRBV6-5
TGTGCCAGCAGTTACTCCCCGGAGGGCGGCTACACCTTC
CASSYSPEGGYTF
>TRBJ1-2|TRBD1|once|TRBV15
TGTGCCACCAGCAGAGAGATCCGGACAGGGGCCGGCTACACCTTC
CATSREIRTGAGYTF
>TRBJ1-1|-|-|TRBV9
TGTGCCAGCAGCGTCGGGGGTGGGGTGAGGAACACTGAAGCTTTCTTT
CASSVGGGVRNTEAFF
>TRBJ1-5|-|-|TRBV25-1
TGTGCCAGCATACCGGGGGGCCAGCCCCAGCATTTT
CASIPGGQPQHF
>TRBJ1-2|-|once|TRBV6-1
TGTGCCAGCAGTGATCCGGGACGGGGGGACGATGGCTACACCTTC
CASSDPGRGDDGYTF